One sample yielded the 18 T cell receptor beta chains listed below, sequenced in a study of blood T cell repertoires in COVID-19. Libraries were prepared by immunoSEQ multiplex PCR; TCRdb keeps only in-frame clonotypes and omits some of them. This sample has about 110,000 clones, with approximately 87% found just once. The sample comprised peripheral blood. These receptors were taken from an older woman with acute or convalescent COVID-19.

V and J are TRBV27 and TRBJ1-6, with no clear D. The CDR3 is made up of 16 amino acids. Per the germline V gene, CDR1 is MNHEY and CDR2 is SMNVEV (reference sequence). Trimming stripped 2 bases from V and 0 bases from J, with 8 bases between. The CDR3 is CASSLHVSSYNSPLHF. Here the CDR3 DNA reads TGTGCCAGCAGTTTACACGTCAGCTCCTATAATTCACCCCTCCACTTT.

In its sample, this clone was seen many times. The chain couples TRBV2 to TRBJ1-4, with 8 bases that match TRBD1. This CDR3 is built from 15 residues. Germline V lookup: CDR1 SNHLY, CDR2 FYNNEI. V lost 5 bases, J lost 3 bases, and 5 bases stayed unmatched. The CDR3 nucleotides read TGTGCCAGCAGTCCGGACAGGGCGGCTAATGAAAAACTGTTTTTT. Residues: CASSPDRAANEKLFF.

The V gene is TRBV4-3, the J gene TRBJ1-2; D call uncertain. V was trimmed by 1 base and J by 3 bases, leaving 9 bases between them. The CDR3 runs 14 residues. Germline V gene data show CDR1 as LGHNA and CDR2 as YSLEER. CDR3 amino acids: CASSQVPGDYGYTF. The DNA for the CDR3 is TGCGCCAGCAGCCAAGTTCCCGGGGACTATGGCTACACCTTC.

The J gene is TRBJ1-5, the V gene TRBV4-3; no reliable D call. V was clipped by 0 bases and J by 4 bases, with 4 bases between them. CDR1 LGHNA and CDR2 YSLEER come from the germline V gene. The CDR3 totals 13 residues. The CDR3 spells CASSQDPNQPQHF. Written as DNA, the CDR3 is TGCGCCAGCAGCCAAGACCCGAATCAGCCCCAGCATTTT.

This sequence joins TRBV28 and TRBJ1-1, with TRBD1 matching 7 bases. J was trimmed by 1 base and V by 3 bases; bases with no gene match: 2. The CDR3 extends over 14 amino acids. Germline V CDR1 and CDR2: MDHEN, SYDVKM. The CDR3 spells CASSLGDRNTEAFF. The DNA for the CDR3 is TGTGCCAGCAGTTTGGGGGACAGGAACACTGAAGCTTTCTTT.

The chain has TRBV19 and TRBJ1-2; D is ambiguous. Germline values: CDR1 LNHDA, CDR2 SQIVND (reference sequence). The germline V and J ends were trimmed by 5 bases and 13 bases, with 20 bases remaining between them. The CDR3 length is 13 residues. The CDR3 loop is CASSYPDTFPPTF. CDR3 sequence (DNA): TGTGCCAGTAGTTATCCCGACACCTTCCCGCCCACCTTC.

In DNA form, the CDR3 reads TGTGCCAGCAACGGACTCTCTGGAAACACCATATATTTT. Protein sequence: CASNGLSGNTIYF. The chain employs TRBV2 and TRBJ1-3; no clear D. The germline CDR1 and CDR2 sequences are SNHLY and FYNNEI. The CDR3 extends over 13 amino acids. Trimming took 7 bases from V and 0 from J, leaving 7 bases between them.

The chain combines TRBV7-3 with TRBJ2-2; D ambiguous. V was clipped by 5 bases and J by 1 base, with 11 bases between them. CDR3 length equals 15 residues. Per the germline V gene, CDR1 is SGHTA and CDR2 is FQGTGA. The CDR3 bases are TGTGCCAGCAGCCCTTGGCCGGGGAACACCGGGGAGCTGTTTTTT. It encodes CASSPWPGNTGELFF.

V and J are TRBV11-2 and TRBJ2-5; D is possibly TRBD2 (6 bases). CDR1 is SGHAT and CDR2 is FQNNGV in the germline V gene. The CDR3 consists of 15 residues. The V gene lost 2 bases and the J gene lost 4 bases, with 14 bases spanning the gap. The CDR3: CASSLITGAGETQYF. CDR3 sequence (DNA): TGTGCCAGCAGCTTAATCACGGGAGCCGGAGAGACCCAGTACTTC.

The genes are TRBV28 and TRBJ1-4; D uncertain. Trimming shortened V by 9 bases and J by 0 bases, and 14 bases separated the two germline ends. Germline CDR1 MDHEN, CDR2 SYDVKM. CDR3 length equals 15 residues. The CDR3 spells CASAGGGATNEKLFF. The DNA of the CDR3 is TGTGCCAGTGCCGGAGGAGGTGCAACTAATGAAAAACTGTTTTTT.

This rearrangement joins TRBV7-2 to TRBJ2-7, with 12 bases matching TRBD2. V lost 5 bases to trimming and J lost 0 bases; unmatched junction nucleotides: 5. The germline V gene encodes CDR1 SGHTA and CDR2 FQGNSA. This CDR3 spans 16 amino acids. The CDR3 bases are TGTGCCAGCAGCCTGACTAGCGGGAGTTACTCCTACGAGCAGTACTTC. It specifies CASSLTSGSYSYEQYF.

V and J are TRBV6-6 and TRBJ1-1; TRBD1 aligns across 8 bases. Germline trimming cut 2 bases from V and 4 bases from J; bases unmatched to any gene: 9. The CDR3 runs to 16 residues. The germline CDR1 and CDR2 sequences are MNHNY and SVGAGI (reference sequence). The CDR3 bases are TGTGCCAGCAGTTACCGGCCGGGACAGGCGGGCACTGAAGCTTTCTTT. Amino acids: CASSYRPGQAGTEAFF.

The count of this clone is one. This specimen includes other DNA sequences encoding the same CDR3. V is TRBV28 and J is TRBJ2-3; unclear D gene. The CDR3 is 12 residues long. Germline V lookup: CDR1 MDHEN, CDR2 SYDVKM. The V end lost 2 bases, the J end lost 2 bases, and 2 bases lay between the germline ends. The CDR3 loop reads CASSLLTDTQYF. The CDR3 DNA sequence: TGTGCCAGCAGTTTACTCACAGATACGCAGTATTTT.

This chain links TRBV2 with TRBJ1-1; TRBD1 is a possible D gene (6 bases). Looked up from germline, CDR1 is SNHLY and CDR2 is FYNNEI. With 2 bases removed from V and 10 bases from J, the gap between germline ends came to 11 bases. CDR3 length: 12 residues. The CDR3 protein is CASSERGQSAFF. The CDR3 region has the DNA TGTGCCAGCAGTGAAAGGGGACAATCAGCTTTCTTT. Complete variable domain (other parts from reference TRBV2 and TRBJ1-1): EPEVTQTPSHQVTQMGQEVILRCVPISNHLYFYWYRQILGQKVEFLVSFYNNEISEKSEIFDDQFSVERPDGSNFTLKIRSTKLEDSAMYFCASSERGQSAFFGQGTRLTVV.

CDR3 DNA sequence: TGCAGCGTTGAAAGGGAGGGTTCTGAGACCCAGTACTTC. It yields the protein CSVEREGSETQYF. The V gene is TRBV29-1, the J gene TRBJ2-5, with 7 bases that match TRBD2. Germline CDR1 reads SQVTM; CDR2 reads ANQGSEA. The CDR3 is 13 residues long. V shed 2 bases, J shed 5 bases, and the junction held 5 bases outside the gene matches.

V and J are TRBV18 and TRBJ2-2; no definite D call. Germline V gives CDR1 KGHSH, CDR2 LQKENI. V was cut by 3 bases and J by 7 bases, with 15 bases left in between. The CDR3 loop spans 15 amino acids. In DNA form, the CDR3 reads TGTGCCAGCTCACCGGTCGGCAGGCTTCTCGGGGAGCTGTTTTTT. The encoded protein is CASSPVGRLLGELFF.

For the CDR3, the DNA is TGTGCCAGCAGCCTTACGGGCCGTGGGGCTGAGCAGTTCTTC. It yields the protein CASSLTGRGAEQFF. The chain joins TRBV3-1 (or the pseudogene TRBV3-2) to TRBJ2-1, with D tentatively TRBD1 (5 bases). There are 14 residues in the CDR3. Germline V gene lookup returns CDR1 LGHDT and CDR2 YNNKEL (reference sequence). V lost 4 bases to trimming and J lost 9 bases, with 16 bases between them.

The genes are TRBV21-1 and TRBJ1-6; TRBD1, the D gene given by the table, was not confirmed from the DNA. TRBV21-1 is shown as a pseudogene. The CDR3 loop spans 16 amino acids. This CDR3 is CASSEGARQGYSPLHF. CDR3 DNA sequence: TGTGCCAGCAGCGAAGGAGCTCGACAGGGGTATTCACCCCTCCACTTT.